The rows below give T cell receptor beta chains drawn from one sample of a study of T cells in Graves' hyperthyroidism and ophthalmopathy. Using its own MiXCR run on the multiplex PCR reads, TCRdb lists one record per CDR3 protein. Found here are around 340,000 distinct CDR3 sequences, about a sixth of them singletons; the top ten hold approximately 35%. Input material: blood. Receptors were obtained from a woman under 40 with Graves' hyperthyroidism that later progressed to Graves' ophthalmopathy. CDR3s include the opening cysteine and the closing phenylalanine or tryptophan. The D gene is left open where the match is weak. Rows give clone size only sometimes, using once, few, many, or a class for an expanded clone.

size	V	J	D	DNA	CDR3
many	TRBV7-9	TRBJ2-7	NA	TGTGCCAGCAGTTTACCCAGCTCCTACGAGCAGTACTTC	CASSLPSSYEQYF
few	TRBV27	TRBJ2-5	TRBD2	TGTGCCAGCAGTTCTAGCGGGGGGGCGGAGACCCAGTACTTC	CASSSSGGAETQYF
many	TRBV19	TRBJ1-1	NA	TGTGCCAGTAGTGCCTCGTTTTTAATAGGGACTGAAGCTTTCTTT	CASSASFLIGTEAFF
many	TRBV7-9	TRBJ1-6	NA	TGTGCCAGCAGCTTAGATTCTGCACCCCTCCACTTT	CASSLDSAPLHF
many	TRBV5-6	TRBJ1-5	NA	TGTGCCAGCAGCTTGGTGGACAGCCCCAATCAGCCCCAGCATTTT	CASSLVDSPNQPQHF
few	TRBV20-1	TRBJ1-4	NA	TGCAGTGCTAGGTCAGGCCTAGCAACTAATGAAAAACTGTTTTTT	CSARSGLATNEKLFF
many	TRBV2	TRBJ1-3	NA	TGTGCCAGCAGCGCTCTTGAGGCGGTCTCTGGAAACACCATATATTTT	CASSALEAVSGNTIYF
many	TRBV12-3/TRBV12-4	TRBJ2-5	TRBD1	TGTGCCAGCAATAACAGGGGAGTCCAAGAGACCCAGTACTTC	CASNNRGVQETQYF
many	TRBV6-2/TRBV6-3	TRBJ2-7	TRBD1	TGTGCCAGCAGAGGGGACAGTGCCTACGAGCAGTACTTC	CASRGDSAYEQYF
NA	TRBV20-1	TRBJ2-2	TRBD2	TGCAGTGCTATTCTAGCGGGGGGGTACACCGGGGAGCTGTTTTTT	CSAILAGGYTGELFF
NA	TRBV27	TRBJ2-1	NA	TGTGCCAGCAGGTTGGGGGGCCACCATGAGCAGTTCTTC	CASRLGGHHEQFF
many	TRBV20-1	TRBJ2-3	NA	TGCAGTGCCTTAGCGGCGAGCACAGATACGCAGTATTTT	CSALAASTDTQYF
NA	TRBV7-8	TRBJ2-7	NA	TGTGCCAGCAAGCCAACCTCCTACGAGCAGTACTTC	CASKPTSYEQYF
many	TRBV29-1	TRBJ1-2	TRBD1	TGCAGCGCGGACAGGGGGGTCTATGGCTACACCTTC	CSADRGVYGYTF
many	TRBV27	TRBJ2-3	TRBD2	TGTGCCAGCAGTTCAGAGTGGGGGAGGCCTAGCGGGGCTTCACGGGGAGATACGCAGTATTTT	CASSSEWGRPSGASRGDTQYF
many	TRBV18	TRBJ1-2	TRBD1	TGTGCCAGCTCACCGATAGTAGGGGGCGGAGACTATGGCTACACCTTC	CASSPIVGGGDYGYTF
many	TRBV11-2	TRBJ2-1	TRBD1	TGTGCCAGCAGCTCGACAGGGTTTGAAAATGAGCAGTTCTTC	CASSSTGFENEQFF
many	TRBV18	TRBJ2-2	TRBD1	TGTGCCAGCTCACTACTACAGGGGACCGGGGAGCTGTTTTTT	CASSLLQGTGELFF
many	TRBV2	TRBJ1-5	NA	TGTGCCAGCAGTTATGGGCCCGGGGGGAGTCAGCCCCAGCATTTT	CASSYGPGGSQPQHF